This T cell receptor beta chain came from a study of cytomegalovirus exposure and HLA in healthy donors. As for this clone: As yet, its antigen is unknown.

Study outcomes and limitations: A later analysis reportedly found that, within productive TCRs, an Asian-associated ancestry cluster had fewer N-insertions than the mean observed across the roughly 670 donors.

Primers: 60 Vbeta forward and 13 Jbeta reverse. Produced via immunoSEQ multiplex PCR; TCRdb's table is partial and in-frame only. The sample has tens of thousands of clones, around 70% seen once. CDR3 length: 14 amino acids. The V and J ends lost 4 bases and 7 bases respectively, with 18 bases between them. Germline V gene sequence: CDR1 SGHKS, CDR2 YYEKEE (reference sequence). This sequence originates from a woman between 40 and 50 years old in good health and CMV-seropositive. The chain couples TRBV5-5 to TRBJ2-7, with a tentative D call TRBD2 (6 bases). The sequenced sample was PBMCs. CDR3 DNA sequence: TGTGCCAGCAGCACCGGGACTTCGATGGGGGAGCAGTACTTC. It yields the protein CASSTGTSMGEQYF.